This T cell receptor beta chain originates from a study of blood T cell repertoires in COVID-19. Study-wide context: Samples of COVID-19 (acute and convalescent) were obtained from the United States, Italy and Spain. Nucleic acid was either cDNA or gDNA, and it came from T cells, B-cell-depleted T cells, or PBMCs.

Original handling: It was from reference gene primer amplification that nucleated cell counts were estimated. The data were produced by immunoSEQ multiplex PCR, yet TCRdb's version contains in-frame clones alone and is incomplete. Clone size and V and J calls were adopted from that table, with D and trimming inferred from the DNA. This repertoire shows under 150,000 clones, 88% found once; its top ten account for about 28%. The CDR3 sequence is 14 residues long. Germline-derived CDR1 and CDR2 are MNHEY and SMNVEV (reference sequence). The V segment lost 5 bases and the J segment 3 bases; nucleotides outside the gene matches: 5.

Sequencing was carried out using peripheral blood. The clonotype originates from a human donor in a cohort sampled during active COVID-19. The chain carries TRBV27 and TRBJ2-3; 7 nucleotides match TRBD1. The chain's CDR3 is CASSRQGGTDTQYF. DNA of the CDR3: TGTGCCAGCAGTAGACAGGGCGGTACAGATACGCAGTATTTT.